The 29 T cell receptor beta chains listed next were all sequenced from one sample in a study of T cells in tumors after PD-1 blockade. Time point defined: first of two pre-therapy site-matched biopsies approximately 2 months apart. Clones were read by immunoSEQ multiplex PCR, and TCRdb kept only the in-frame ones, dropping some. This table has fewer than 5,000 clones, 73% appearing once. The input for sequencing was tumor tissue, taken before anti-PD-1 treatment. The receptors come from a human donor with basal cell carcinoma.

The V call is TRBV14, the J call TRBJ1-3, with TRBD1 matching 7 bases. Germline V gene lookup returns CDR1 SGHDN and CDR2 FVKESK. J lost 4 bases, V lost 3 bases, and 0 bases had no gene match. The CDR3 length is 13 residues. As DNA, the CDR3 is TGTGCCAGCAGCCAGGACAGGGGAAACACCATATATTTT. It encodes CASSQDRGNTIYF.

The chain is built from TRBV21-1 and TRBJ2-7; TRBD2, the table's D call, lacks a check against the DNA. TRBV21-1 is a recognized pseudogene. This CDR3 contains 18 residues. In DNA, the CDR3 is TGTGCCAGCAGCAAAGTAGGTTCGGCGGGCCCGAGCTCCTACGAGCAGTACTTC. This codes for CASSKVGSAGPSSYEQYF.

This clone is classed as large (0.1 to 1%). V usage is TRBV19 and J usage is TRBJ1-1; D is undetermined. The CDR3 runs to 12 residues. V dropped 5 bases and J dropped 4 bases, with 8 bases sitting between them. The germline V gene has CDR1 LNHDA and CDR2 SQIVND (reference sequence). The CDR3 coding sequence is TGTGCCAGTAGTCCCTTGGGCACTGAAGCTTTCTTT. This codes for CASSPLGTEAFF.

The chain has TRBV5-4 and TRBJ1-1, with 8 bases aligning to TRBD1. Germline-derived CDR1 and CDR2 are SGHNT and YYREEE (reference sequence). The CDR3 totals 15 residues. The J segment lost 0 bases and the V segment lost 2 bases, leaving 3 bases of the junction unmatched. CDR3 sequence: CASSLTGGVNTEAFF. Written as DNA, the CDR3 is TGTGCCAGCAGCTTAACAGGGGGAGTGAACACTGAAGCTTTCTTT. Combining the CDR3 with reference TRBV5-4 and TRBJ1-1 gives the whole variable domain ETGVTQSPTHLIKTRGQQVTLRCSSQSGHNTVSWYQQALGQGPQFIFQYYREEENGRGNFPPRFSGLQFPNYSSELNVNALELDDSALYLCASSLTGGVNTEAFFGQGTRLTVV.

The chain uses TRBV25-1 and TRBJ1-6, with 9 bases that match TRBD1. Germline CDR1 reads MGHDK; CDR2 reads SYGVNS. V shed 5 bases, J shed 6 bases, and the junction held 5 bases outside the gene matches. The CDR3 extends over 15 amino acids. CDR3 sequence: CASSTRQGGNSPLHF. CDR3 coding DNA: TGTGCCAGCAGTACACGACAGGGGGGTAATTCACCCCTCCACTTT.

The genes are TRBV11-1 and TRBJ2-7; no clear D gene. The CDR3 sequence is 12 residues long. Germline V gives CDR1 SGHAT, CDR2 FQDESV (reference sequence). The ends were cut back, 4 bases at V and 6 bases at J, with 10 bases in the middle. The CDR3, as DNA: TGTGCCAGCAGCTGGACGGGTACCGAGCAGTACTTC. Residues: CASSWTGTEQYF.

This chain uses TRBV7-6 with TRBJ2-1; D is unresolved. The V and J ends lost 2 bases and 3 bases respectively, with 23 bases between them. The CDR3 loop spans 19 amino acids. The V gene's germline CDR1 is SGHVS and CDR2 FNYEAQ. This CDR3 reads CASSLSPPHISPRYNEQFF. CDR3 nucleotides: TGTGCCAGCAGCTTATCTCCACCCCATATAAGTCCTCGCTACAATGAGCAGTTCTTC.

V is TRBV19 and J is TRBJ2-7; 10 nucleotides match TRBD2. This CDR3 spans 14 amino acids. The V and J ends lost 4 bases and 2 bases, in that order; junction bases with no gene match: 2. Germline V gene sequence: CDR1 LNHDA, CDR2 SQIVND (reference sequence). CDR3 in amino acids: CASSTLAGAYEQYF. The CDR3 DNA follows: TGTGCCAGTAGTACCCTAGCGGGGGCCTACGAGCAGTACTTC.

In this sample, this clone turned up once. The CDR3 DNA reads as TGTGCCAGCAGCTTGGTACGGCTGAACACTGAAGCTTTCTTT. It encodes CASSLVRLNTEAFF. The chain combines TRBV5-6 with TRBJ1-1; D not resolved. The CDR3 spans 14 residues. The germline V and J ends were trimmed by 0 bases and 0 bases, with 6 bases remaining between them. Germline-derived CDR1 and CDR2 are SGHDT and YYEEEE.

The rearrangement uses TRBV10-2 and TRBJ1-6, with D unclear. The germline gives CDR1 WSHSY, CDR2 SAAADI. This CDR3 is built from 18 residues. The ends were cut back, 2 bases at V and 0 bases at J, with 14 bases in the middle. The CDR3 sequence is CASSEDYVGSSYNSPLHF. The CDR3 nucleotides are TGCGCCAGCAGTGAGGATTACGTTGGGAGCTCCTATAATTCACCCCTCCACTTT.

This clone was counted a few times. Other nucleotide sequences from this sample produce the same CDR3. The rearrangement links TRBV5-6 to TRBJ2-7; no reliable D call. V lost 5 bases and J lost 7, with 16 bases in between. CDR3 length: 13 residues. Germline lookup yields CDR1 SGHDT and CDR2 YYEEEE. CDR3 loop: CASSWGTVWEQYF. In nucleotides, the CDR3 is TGTGCCAGCAGTTGGGGTACAGTCTGGGAGCAGTACTTC.

This clone was detected only once. The rearrangement joins TRBV28 to TRBJ1-2; D is perhaps TRBD1 (6 bases). Trimming removed 5 bases from V and 14 bases from J, with 15 bases in between. Germline V gives CDR1 MDHEN, CDR2 SYDVKM. This CDR3 spans 11 amino acids. The CDR3 nucleotides are TGTGCCAGCAGTCTCAGGGGACTAGGAACCTTC. Its translation is CASSLRGLGTF.

The genes are TRBV7-9 and TRBJ2-7; D may be TRBD2 (6 bases). In germline, CDR1 is SEHNR, CDR2 FQNEAQ (reference sequence). The CDR3 has 17 residues. The V and J ends lost 6 bases and 8 bases respectively, with 29 bases between them. The CDR3 sequence: CASSPPPSQGGLLQQYF. The CDR3 nucleotides are TGTGCCAGCAGTCCCCCGCCCTCTCAGGGAGGATTGTTACAGCAGTACTTC.

The chain couples TRBV7-6 to TRBJ2-2, with no clear D. Trimming removed 0 bases at V and 4 bases at J, with 6 bases between. The CDR3 sequence is 14 residues long. Germline loops: CDR1 SGHVS, CDR2 FNYEAQ. The CDR3: CASSLAGATGELFF. The CDR3 nucleotides are TGTGCCAGCAGCTTAGCGGGTGCCACCGGGGAGCTGTTTTTT.

The chain joins TRBV7-9 to TRBJ1-1; 9 nucleotides line up with TRBD1. V trimming: 5 bases; J trimming: 3 bases; junction bases outside the gene matches: 13. The CDR3 loop spans 17 amino acids. The germline gives CDR1 SEHNR, CDR2 FQNEAQ (reference sequence). In nucleotides, the CDR3 is TGTGCCAGCAGCCTAGATCCGGGACAGGGATACGACACTGAAGCTTTCTTT. This sequence encodes CASSLDPGQGYDTEAFF.

The J gene is TRBJ2-5, the V gene TRBV3-1 (or the pseudogene TRBV3-2); D unresolved. V was shortened by 0 bases and J by 4 bases, with 9 bases between the two germline ends. The CDR3 loop spans 14 amino acids. CDR1 and CDR2 from the germline V gene are LGHDT and YNNKEL (reference sequence). Here the CDR3 reads CASSQDRTRETQYF. The CDR3, as DNA: TGTGCCAGCAGCCAAGATAGAACACGAGAGACCCAGTACTTC.

This clone was seen more than once but under ten times. This rearrangement joins TRBV5-4 to TRBJ1-4; 10 bases agree with TRBD1. From germline, CDR1 is SGHNT and CDR2 YYREEE (reference sequence). The length of the CDR3 is 15 residues. Losses at the gene ends were 2 bases for V and 5 bases for J; bases not matched to a gene: 3. DNA of the CDR3: TGTGCCAGCAGCTTCTCGACAGGGGGCAATGAAAAACTGTTTTTT. Its translation: CASSFSTGGNEKLFF.

Details on this clone: At one end the junction does not follow the germline gene, possibly because of a read error. This chain links TRBV6-6 with TRBJ2-6; TRBD1 matches at 12 bases. Germline V gene data show CDR1 as MNHNY and CDR2 as SVGAGI (reference sequence). This CDR3 has 17 residues. The CDR3 DNA is TGTGCCAGCAGTCGCTCGGGACAGGGGGCTGGGGCCAACGTCCCGACTTTC. As protein: CASSRSGQGAGANVPTF.

This chain joins TRBV25-1 and TRBJ2-7; D unclear. CDR1 and CDR2 (germline): MGHDK, SYGVNS. The CDR3 runs to 11 residues. The ends were cut back, 8 bases at V and 7 bases at J, with 12 bases in the middle. The CDR3 bases are TGTGCCAGCTCCCATGGACCGGAGCAGTACTTC. Translated: CASSHGPEQYF.

This clone was seen just once. In DNA form, the CDR3 reads TGTGCCAGCAGTGGAGACAGGGACTATGGCTACACCTTC. Its protein is CASSGDRDYGYTF. The chain uses TRBV2 and TRBJ1-2, with TRBD1 matching 7 bases. The CDR3 contains 13 residues. Germline CDR1 SNHLY, CDR2 FYNNEI. The V and J ends lost 4 bases and 3 bases, in that order; junction bases with no gene match: 2.

The count of this clone is one. The gene calls are TRBV28 and TRBJ1-2; D call uncertain. Germline CDR1 MDHEN, CDR2 SYDVKM. The CDR3 sequence is 15 residues long. With 4 bases removed from V and 8 bases from J, the gap between germline ends came to 20 bases. The CDR3 nucleotides read TGTGCCAGCAGTTGGCCCTGGACGCTAAAGGCGGGCTACACCTTC. Its translation: CASSWPWTLKAGYTF.

Comments on this clone: This specimen includes other DNA sequences encoding the same CDR3. J is TRBJ2-2 and V is TRBV13; D is ambiguous. This CDR3 spans 12 amino acids. CDR1 and CDR2 (germline): PRHDT, FYEKMQ (reference sequence). Trimming took 2 bases from V and 7 from J, leaving 5 bases between them. CDR3 bases: TGTGCCAGCAGCTTAACTAACGGGGAGCTGTTTTTT. Residues: CASSLTNGELFF.

This clone was counted between two and nine times. The gene calls are TRBV16 and TRBJ1-2; D gene unclear. The CDR3 consists of 12 residues. In germline, CDR1 is KGHSY, CDR2 FQNENV. Trimming removed 2 bases at V and 7 bases at J, with 8 bases between. The CDR3 DNA is TGTGCCAGCAGCCAACGGGTTCTTGGCTACACCTTC. Translated, it gives CASSQRVLGYTF.

J is TRBJ2-1 and V is TRBV5-1; TRBD1 aligns across 7 bases. The CDR3 has 13 amino acids. Trimming cost V 6 bases and J 8 bases; bases outside gene matches: 8. Per germline, CDR1 SGHRS and CDR2 YFSETQ. The CDR3 here is CASNQQGSYEQFF. The CDR3 DNA reads as TGCGCCAGCAACCAACAGGGGTCTTATGAGCAGTTCTTC.

CDR3 DNA: TGTGCCACCCACAGCGGGACCCCCACAGATACGCAGTATTTT. Translated: CATHSGTPTDTQYF. The genes are TRBV15 and TRBJ2-3; 7 nucleotides match TRBD2. In germline, CDR1 is LNHNV, CDR2 YYDKDF (reference sequence). The CDR3 has 14 residues. V was pared by 8 bases and J by 2 bases, with 7 bases of the junction left unmatched.

This clone appeared a single time. The chain joins TRBV10-3 to TRBJ2-1; D may match TRBD1 or TRBD2 (7 bases each). The V gene lost 5 bases and the J gene lost 7 bases, with 12 bases spanning the gap. The CDR3 has 13 residues. CDR1 and CDR2 from the germline V gene are ENHRY and SYGVKD. The DNA for the CDR3 is TGTGCCATCAGTCTTCAGGGGGGGAATGAGCAGTTCTTC. This gives the protein CAISLQGGNEQFF.

The chain employs TRBV4-1 and TRBJ2-3; D may be TRBD1 or TRBD2 (5 bases each). Deletions cut 2 bases from V and 2 bases from J, with 14 bases between. The CDR3 consists of 16 residues. Germline values: CDR1 MGHRA, CDR2 YSYEKL. CDR3 loop: CASSQTTGRDTDTQYF. In DNA form, the CDR3 reads TGCGCCAGCAGCCAAACCACGGGACGGGACACAGATACGCAGTATTTT.

This clone was counted only a few times. The chain recombines TRBV5-6 with TRBJ1-1; D unresolved. The CDR3 spans 17 residues. Trimming stripped 1 base from V and 1 base from J, with 17 bases between. Per the germline V gene, CDR1 is SGHDT and CDR2 is YYEEEE. CDR3 bases: TGTGCCAGCAGCTTGTCCTTACGAAGGGAAGGGAACACTGAAGCTTTCTTT. As protein: CASSLSLRREGNTEAFF. Supplemented by reference TRBV5-6 and TRBJ1-1, the full variable domain reads DAGVTQSPTHLIKTRGQQVTLRCSPKSGHDTVSWYQQALGQGPQFIFQYYEEEERQRGNFPDRFSGHQFPNYSSELNVNALLLGDSALYLCASSLSLRREGNTEAFFGQGTRLTVV.

The rearrangement uses TRBV19 and TRBJ2-5; 9 bases agree with TRBD2. Germline V gene lookup returns CDR1 LNHDA and CDR2 SQIVND (reference sequence). The CDR3 contains 16 residues. V was clipped by 5 bases and J by 0 bases; unmatched bases: 7. The CDR3 DNA sequence: TGTGCCAGTAGTTCCAGAGCGGGGGGATACCAAGAGACCCAGTACTTC. Its translation is CASSSRAGGYQETQYF.